The 21 T cell receptor beta chains below come from one sample, sequenced in a study of cytomegalovirus exposure and HLA in healthy donors. Amplification used 60 Vbeta primers and 13 Jbeta primers. Assay used: immunoSEQ multiplex PCR; TCRdb lists only in-frame clones, some missing. The sample lists about 140,000 clones; around four fifths were seen once. Sequencing was carried out using PBMCs. Source of these receptors: a man in his thirties or forties in good health and CMV-seropositive.

The chain carries TRBV6-5 and TRBJ2-7, with D perhaps TRBD1 (5 bases). The ends were cut back, 6 bases at V and 2 bases at J, with 11 bases in the middle. The CDR3 totals 13 residues. Germline CDR1 and CDR2: MNHEY and SVGAGI. In nucleotides, the CDR3 is TGTGCCAGCAGCCCAAGACAGACCTACGAGCAGTACTTC. Protein sequence: CASSPRQTYEQYF.

The rearrangement joins TRBV27 to TRBJ2-7; 7 bases are shared with TRBD2. Germline V gene sequence: CDR1 MNHEY, CDR2 SMNVEV (reference sequence). The CDR3 loop spans 15 amino acids. Germline trimming cut 5 bases from V and 6 bases from J; bases unmatched to any gene: 13. Written as DNA, the CDR3 is TGTGCCAGCAGTCTGCGGGAGATCCCCTCCACCGAGCAGTACTTC. It encodes CASSLREIPSTEQYF.

The rearrangement uses TRBV6-1 and TRBJ1-1; perhaps TRBD1 as D (6 bases). This CDR3 has 15 residues. The V gene's germline CDR1 is MNHNS and CDR2 SASEGT. V lost 5 bases and J 0 bases, leaving 13 bases between the germline ends. The CDR3, as DNA: TGTGCCAGCAGTAAACACAGGGAAATGAACACTGAAGCTTTCTTT. Translated: CASSKHREMNTEAFF.

This clone has a handful of counts. CDR3 nucleotide sequence: TGTGCCAGCAGTCATCCCTACGAGCAGTACTTC. The encoded protein is CASSHPYEQYF. V usage is TRBV27 and J usage is TRBJ2-7; D remains unclear. The V and J ends lost 5 bases and 2 bases respectively, with 4 bases between them. CDR3 length: 11 amino acids. The germline V gene has CDR1 MNHEY and CDR2 SMNVEV (reference sequence).

The chain combines TRBV5-1 with TRBJ2-3, with a tentative D call TRBD1 (6 bases). Germline V gives CDR1 SGHRS, CDR2 YFSETQ. V was cut by 3 bases and J by 0 bases, with 17 bases left in between. The CDR3 contains 17 residues. This CDR3 reads CASSSGTLGDSTDTQYF. As DNA, the CDR3 is TGCGCCAGCAGCTCCGGGACATTGGGGGATAGCACAGATACGCAGTATTTT.

The sample holds one count of this clone. The V call is TRBV5-1, the J call TRBJ2-5; D is possibly TRBD2 (5 bases). V was trimmed by 4 bases and J by 5 bases, leaving 18 bases between them. This CDR3 contains 15 residues. Germline V lookup: CDR1 SGHRS, CDR2 YFSETQ. The DNA of the CDR3 is TGCGCCAGCAGCATGACGGGGTCCTATGGGGAGACCCAGTACTTC. Amino acid sequence: CASSMTGSYGETQYF.

The chain links TRBV9 to TRBJ2-7, with D possibly being TRBD2 (5 bases). V gave up 7 bases and J gave up 2 bases, with 13 bases separating them. The germline V gene encodes CDR1 SGDLS and CDR2 YYNGEE. This CDR3 has 13 residues. CDR3 protein: CASGEGLPYEQYF. CDR3 in DNA: TGTGCCAGCGGAGAGGGTCTTCCCTACGAGCAGTACTTC.

The chain links TRBV7-9 to TRBJ2-1; D is unclear. The V and J ends lost 1 base and 6 bases respectively, with 7 bases between them. Germline V gene data show CDR1 as SEHNR and CDR2 as FQNEAQ (reference sequence). This CDR3 has 13 amino acids. CDR3 in amino acids: CASSLVTRNEQFF. The CDR3 region has the DNA TGTGCCAGCAGCTTAGTCACACGCAATGAGCAGTTCTTC.

The chain recombines TRBV14 with TRBJ2-2, with a tentative D call TRBD2 (5 bases). The V end was cut by 0 bases, the J end by 5 bases, with 13 bases between. The CDR3 is 16 residues long. The germline V gene encodes CDR1 SGHDN and CDR2 FVKESK. The CDR3 DNA follows: TGTGCCAGCAGCCAAGATCGGGGAGTGTGGACCGGGGAGCTGTTTTTT. Translating it yields CASSQDRGVWTGELFF.

The chain combines TRBV27 with TRBJ1-1; weak D call: TRBD1 (5 bases). V was pared by 1 base and J by 3 bases, with 12 bases between. Germline CDR1 MNHEY, CDR2 SMNVEV (reference sequence). This CDR3 region has 15 residues. The CDR3 spells CASSLYYRTDTEAFF. Here the CDR3 DNA reads TGTGCCAGCAGTTTATATTACAGGACGGACACTGAAGCTTTCTTT.

As DNA, the CDR3 is TGTGCCAGCAGCCGTCCCGGGACTCCGAACACTGAAGCTTTCTTT. Encoded protein: CASSRPGTPNTEAFF. This chain joins TRBV28 and TRBJ1-1; D may be TRBD1 (5 bases). CDR1 and CDR2 (germline): MDHEN, SYDVKM. CDR3 length: 15 amino acids. Trimming pared 6 bases from V and 1 base from J, leaving 15 bases between. The full variable domain, rest sourced from reference TRBV28 and TRBJ1-1, is DVKVTQSSRYLVKRTGEKVFLECVQDMDHENMFWYRQDPGLGLRLIYFSYDVKMKEKGDIPEGYSVSREKKERFSLILESASTNQTSMYLCASSRPGTPNTEAFFGQGTRLTVV.

This clone appeared a few times. The chain joins TRBV7-6 to TRBJ2-1, with 11 bases aligning to TRBD2. CDR1 is SGHVS and CDR2 is FNYEAQ in the germline V gene. J gave up 7 bases and V 5 bases, and 4 bases lay outside the gene matches. The CDR3 consists of 14 residues. The CDR3 DNA reads TGTGCCAGCAGCCACGGGACTAGCGGAAATGAGCAGTTCTTC. Translated: CASSHGTSGNEQFF.

This chain connects TRBV9 to TRBJ1-1; 9 bases fit TRBD1. Germline CDR1 reads SGDLS; CDR2 reads YYNGEE. V lost 4 bases and J lost 6; bases outside the gene matches: 13. This CDR3 is built from 16 residues. The CDR3 DNA reads TGTGCCAGCAGCACCGAAGGTTGGGACAGGGACCCTGAAGCTTTCTTT. This gives the protein CASSTEGWDRDPEAFF.

The chain has TRBV6-1 and TRBJ2-7; the match to TRBD1 covers 8 bases. The germline V gene has CDR1 MNHNS and CDR2 SASEGT. V lost 6 bases to trimming and J lost 0 bases; unmatched junction nucleotides: 4. This CDR3 contains 14 residues. The chain's CDR3 is CASRGQESSYEQYF. As DNA, the CDR3 is TGTGCCAGCAGGGGACAGGAGAGCTCCTACGAGCAGTACTTC.

J is TRBJ2-1 and V is TRBV27, with D tentatively TRBD2 (6 bases). Germline values: CDR1 MNHEY, CDR2 SMNVEV (reference sequence). The CDR3 totals 15 residues. V was clipped by 1 base and J by 0 bases, with 7 bases between them. The CDR3 DNA is TGTGCCAGCAGTTTATTGGGGGGCTCCTACAATGAGCAGTTCTTC. Protein sequence: CASSLLGGSYNEQFF.

V is TRBV5-6 and J is TRBJ1-3, with a tentative D call TRBD1 (6 bases). Germline CDR1 SGHDT, CDR2 YYEEEE. Trimming pared 4 bases from V and 4 bases from J, leaving 15 bases between. The CDR3 is 15 amino acids. The chain's CDR3 is CASSLQQGYGNTIYF. The CDR3 nucleotides are TGTGCCAGCAGCCTACAACAGGGCTACGGAAACACCATATATTTT. The full variable domain, with the rest looked up from reference TRBV5-6 and TRBJ1-3, is DAGVTQSPTHLIKTRGQQVTLRCSPKSGHDTVSWYQQALGQGPQFIFQYYEEEERQRGNFPDRFSGHQFPNYSSELNVNALLLGDSALYLCASSLQQGYGNTIYFGEGSWLTVV.

The chain recombines TRBV5-1 with TRBJ2-5, with 9 nucleotides matching TRBD1. This CDR3 comprises 16 residues. From germline, CDR1 is SGHRS and CDR2 YFSETQ. The V segment lost 0 bases and the J segment 1 base; nucleotides outside the gene matches: 4. The CDR3 reads CASSLAPGQGQETQYF. For the CDR3, the DNA is TGCGCCAGCAGCTTGGCCCCGGGACAGGGCCAAGAGACCCAGTACTTC.

This clone is a singleton in its sample. This chain uses TRBV10-2 with TRBJ2-7; a possible D gene is TRBD1 (6 bases). The V gene lost 0 bases and the J gene lost 2 bases, with 8 bases spanning the gap. Per germline, CDR1 WSHSY and CDR2 SAAADI. The CDR3 extends over 14 amino acids. CDR3: CASSESWGPYEQYF. For the CDR3, the DNA is TGCGCCAGCAGTGAGTCGTGGGGGCCCTACGAGCAGTACTTC.

This rearrangement joins TRBV28 to TRBJ1-2, with 12 bases lining up with TRBD1. Germline CDR1 reads MDHEN; CDR2 reads SYDVKM. Trimming removed 2 bases from V and 7 bases from J; junction bases left unmatched: 2. This CDR3 is 14 amino acids long. CDR3 nucleotides: TGTGCCAGCAGTTTAGGGACAGGGGGCCGTGGCTACACCTTC. It is translated as CASSLGTGGRGYTF.

The chain couples TRBV5-1 to TRBJ1-4; the D gene is possibly TRBD1 (6 bases). The CDR3 runs 15 residues. Germline-derived CDR1 and CDR2 are SGHRS and YFSETQ. Between the trimmed V and J ends, which lost 1 base and 6 bases, there was a span of 13 bases. CDR3 region: CASSLSGARDEKLFF. The CDR3 coding sequence is TGCGCCAGCAGCTTGTCAGGGGCTAGAGATGAAAAACTGTTTTTT.

V usage is TRBV9 and J usage is TRBJ2-5; 11 nucleotides agree with TRBD2. V was pared by 0 bases and J by 3 bases, with 10 bases of the junction left unmatched. Germline V CDR1 and CDR2: SGDLS, YYNGEE. The CDR3 extends over 18 amino acids. CDR3 protein: CASSVASVGLAAEETQYF. In DNA form, the CDR3 reads TGTGCCAGCAGCGTAGCGTCGGTGGGACTAGCGGCCGAAGAGACCCAGTACTTC. The full variable domain, in which reference TRBV9 and TRBJ2-5 provide the parts outside the CDR3, is DSGVTQTPKHLITATGQRVTLRCSPRSGDLSVYWYQQSLDQGLQFLIQYYNGEERAKGNILERFSAQQFPDLHSELNLSSLELGDSALYFCASSVASVGLAAEETQYFGPGTRLLVL.